This T cell receptor (beta chain) stems from a study of OX40 agonist ivuxolimab in advanced cancers. About the study as a whole: The costimulatory receptor OX40 (CD134) was targeted by ivuxolimab, a fully human IgG2 agonistic monoclonal antibody. Partial responses occurred in three dose-escalation patients: two with cutaneous melanoma and one with hepatocellular carcinoma. Peripheral TCRbeta sequencing aimed to test whether ivuxolimab altered TCR sequence diversity and caused clonal T-cell expansion. The monotherapy dose-escalation portion (N ≈ 52 patients) of the phase I ivuxolimab trial is reported in the paper. Intravenous ivuxolimab was administered to patients every 2 weeks at six dose levels: 0.01, 0.1, 0.3, 1.5, 3 and 10 mg/kg. Of the 50 to 55 patients in dose escalation, 19 had hepatocellular carcinoma, approximately 15 had melanoma, 9 had renal cell carcinoma and 9 had head and neck cancer. In the dose-escalation cohort, 70% to 85% of patients were male, and the mean age was approximately 60 years with a range of about 23 to 79. Patients were allowed to have had prior anti-PD-1, anti-PD-L1 or anti-CTLA-4 therapy, and approximately 43% of the dose-escalation patients had previously received checkpoint inhibitors.

For sequencing of the TCRbeta CDR3 region, genomic DNA was extracted from the sorted cells. The immunoSEQ Assay was used to sequence the TCRbeta CDR3 regions. Held by TCRdb, this immuneACCESS table contains in-frame sequences only and omits some clones. Under half of the omission traces to an unresolved V gene where checked; the cause of the rest is unknown. The sample profile shows 40,000 or so clones; 70% to 90% of them were found once. The ten largest clonotypes hold around 12% of the sample. The investigation overall reported the following: In the 0.1-3.0 mg/kg groups, partial responders had among the lowest normalized peripheral clonal expansion, particularly in CD8+ T cells. After ivuxolimab, expanded clones were on average more numerous among CD8+ T cells than among CD4+ T cells. At doses of 0.1 to 3.0 mg/kg, clonal expansion of both CD4+ and CD8+ blood T cells was observed from baseline to week 6. Low levels of normalized T-cell clonal expansion were also seen in some patients who did not respond. Antigen specificity was not determined for the clonally expanded peripheral T cells.

The CDR3 numbers 14 residues from cysteine through phenylalanine. The retained sequence is limited to the CDR3, 42 bases, with the frame set at the first base. For this chain, trimming is 5 bases at the V end and 4 bases at the J end, and the number of junction bases without a gene match is 5. CDR1 SGHTA and CDR2 FQGNSA were looked up in the germline V gene. Patients with autoimmune disease history or receiving systemic immunosuppression were excluded from the trial. Peripheral blood for TCR sequencing was drawn from every dose cohort at baseline, at cycle 4 day 1 and at cycle 7 day 1. Samples were obtained from an open-label, multicenter, first-in-human phase I dose-escalation trial of ivuxolimab. Adults with locally advanced or metastatic melanoma, renal cell, hepatocellular, or head and neck squamous cell carcinoma were enrolled in the trial. Before TCR sequencing, CD4+ T cells and CD8+ T cells from peripheral blood were sorted into separate populations.

Comment on this clone: Its antigen is unknown. Base qualities are not provided; no much larger clone lies one nucleotide away. This CDR3 is also generated by other DNA sequences in the sample.

This clonotype originated in an adult with an advanced solid tumor such as melanoma, head and neck, liver or kidney cancer. The sequenced sample was CD4+ or CD8+ T cells sorted from blood, obtained in a trial of the OX40 agonist ivuxolimab. Recombination linked TRBV7-2 to TRBJ2-3; 8 central nucleotides agree with TRBD1. The CDR3 here reads CASSLGQGADTQYF. DNA sequence: TGTGCCAGCAGCCTAGGACAGGGAGCAGATACGCAGTATTTT.